These 24 T cell receptor beta chains came from one sample sequenced in a study of tumor-infiltrating lymphocytes in primary liver carcinoma. The tissue used was unsorted bulk material of about 19-34 mg. RNA and DNA were co-extracted from it with the AllPrep DNA/RNA mini kit. From around 500 ng total RNA, TCR beta cDNA was generated with a primer in the constant region. Three nested multiplex PCR rounds, a slightly modified ARM-PCR, produced the libraries for TCR beta. A C-beta reverse primer and TRBV1-TRBV30 forward primers served in each of the first two PCR rounds, at approximately 10 cycles apiece. TCRdb redid the calling of the multiplex PCR reads with MiXCR, one entry per CDR3 protein. The sample consists of roughly 78,000 distinct CDR3 sequences, 70% to 80% of them appearing once. Sequences were obtained from liver tumor tissue from sampling region 4. Subset in this sample: tumor region T4, right-lateral pole. Receptors were obtained from a woman aged 55-75 years with primary liver carcinoma and hepatitis B virus infection.

As to this clonotype: One end of the junction varies from germline; a read error may be responsible. The rearrangement links TRBV30 to TRBJ1-5, with D perhaps TRBD1 (5 bases). The CDR3 loop spans 15 amino acids. Germline V gene data show CDR1 as GTSNPN and CDR2 as SVGIG (reference sequence). CDR3 coding DNA: TGTGCCTGGAAACTGCCGGGACCAAAACCCCAGCCCCAGCTTTTT. Residues: CAWKLPGPKPQPQLF.

On this clonotype itself: A read error may produce the germline difference seen at one junction end. The V gene is TRBV6-1, the J gene TRBJ2-5, with 10 bases lining up with TRBD2. Per the germline V gene, CDR1 is MNHNS and CDR2 is SASEGT. The CDR3 runs 16 residues. CDR3 coding DNA: TGTGCCAGCAGTGCCATAGCGGGAGGCGCTGATGAGTCCCAGTACTTT. Amino acid sequence: CASSAIAGGADESQYF.

This clonotype came up many times. CDR3 nucleotide sequence: TGTGCCAGCAGTCCGGGACAGTATTTCGAGCAGTACTTC. This encodes CASSPGQYFEQYF. The chain carries TRBV12-3 or TRBV12-4 and TRBJ2-7; 7 bases are shared with TRBD1. This CDR3 is 13 amino acids long. V was pared by 5 bases and J by 6 bases, with 7 bases of the junction left unmatched.

Comment on this clonotype: This CDR3 is missing its conserved last phenylalanine or tryptophan, likely due to a read error. The V and J genes are TRBV10-3 and TRBJ2-7; D is possibly TRBD1 (5 bases). CDR3 length: 14 residues. The germline gives CDR1 ENHRY, CDR2 SYGVKD. DNA for the CDR3: TGTGCCATCAGTGAGGGCAGGGAACCCTACGAACAGTACTTA. Translated, it gives CAISEGREPYEQYL.

This rearrangement joins TRBV28 to TRBJ2-3; TRBD2 matches at 7 bases. The CDR3 contains 16 residues. With V trimmed by 5 bases and J by 9 bases, 17 bases remained unmatched. CDR1 is MDHEN and CDR2 is SYDVKM in the germline V gene. The CDR3 DNA reads TGTGCCAGCAGTCCCCCCCTGAGCACCGGGGGAGGGACGCAGTATTTT. This translates into CASSPPLSTGGGTQYF.

For this clonotype: One end of the junction is discordant with germline, which a read error may explain. This chain uses TRBV11-3 with TRBJ2-3, with D possibly being TRBD1 (5 bases). The CDR3 spans 17 residues. The V gene's germline CDR1 is SGHNT and CDR2 YENEEA. The DNA for the CDR3 is TGTGCCAGCAACTCTTGGTCCCTTGATAGGGGCACAGATGCGCAGTATTTT. Its translation is CASNSWSLDRGTDAQYF.

This clonotype occurred a few times. At one of its ends the junction is not consistent with the germline gene, which may arise from a read error. The chain carries TRBV11-2 and TRBJ2-1; TRBD2 matches 14 bases. Germline lookup yields CDR1 SGHAT and CDR2 FQNNGV. CDR3 length equals 17 residues. The DNA for the CDR3 is TGTGCCAGCAGCAGGAGACTAGCGGGAGGGCCGGGAGGTGAGCGGTTCTTC. Encoded protein: CASSRRLAGGPGGERFF. Based on the CDR3 plus reference TRBV11-2 and TRBJ2-1, the full variable domain is EAGVAQSPRYKIIEKRQSVAFWCNPISGHATLYWYQQILGQGPKLLIQFQNNGVVDDSQLPKDRFSAERLKGVDSTLKIQPAKLEDSAVYLCASSRRLAGGPGGERFFGPGTRLTVL.

This clonotype was recorded only once. A junction end diverges from the germline sequence, so it may reflect a read error. CDR3 in DNA: TGTGCCAGCAGCGTAAGGATAACCACAGGTACGCAGTATTTT. This translates into CASSVRITTGTQYF. The chain links TRBV11-3 to TRBJ2-3; maybe TRBD1 (5 bases). Per germline, CDR1 SGHNT and CDR2 YENEEA. There are 14 residues in the CDR3.

Points on this clonotype: Sequence at one end of the junction differs from germline and may be a read error. V is TRBV12-3 or TRBV12-4 and J is TRBJ2-5; 11 bases map to TRBD1. The CDR3 has 14 residues. The CDR3 nucleotides read TGTGTCAGCAGTCTCCTCGGACAGGGGGCCTCACTGGATTTC. It yields the protein CVSSLLGQGASLDF.

This clonotype was seen many times. The chain employs TRBV12-3 or TRBV12-4 and TRBJ2-3; D assignment may be TRBD1 or TRBD2 (6 bases each). The V end was cut by 4 bases, the J end by 10 bases, with 12 bases between. The CDR3 has 12 amino acids. CDR3 protein: CASSWGAISQYF. In DNA form, the CDR3 reads TGTGCCAGCAGTTGGGGGGCTATATCGCAGTATTTT.

This clonotype was seen a single time. The junction departs from the called germline gene at one end, perhaps through a read error. V gene TRBV28 combines with J gene TRBJ2-1; tentative D call: TRBD2 (5 bases). The germline V gene encodes CDR1 MDHEN and CDR2 SYDVKM. The CDR3 covers 14 residues. CDR3: CASVARLSYNEQSF. The DNA for the CDR3 is TGTGCCAGCGTAGCGAGATTATCCTATAATGAGCAGTCCTTC.

Comment on this clonotype: Mismatch with germline at one junction end may stem from a read error. This chain connects TRBV6-5 to TRBJ2-2; TRBD1 is a possible D gene (6 bases). Germline V gene lookup returns CDR1 MNHEY and CDR2 SVGAGI. The CDR3 extends over 14 amino acids. The CDR3 spells CTSRAPTGTGELFF. The CDR3 DNA is TGTACCAGCAGGGCCCCTACAGGGACCGGGGAGTTGTTTTTT.

This clonotype appeared many times. This rearrangement joins TRBV6-1 to TRBJ2-5, with D uncertain. CDR3 size: 12 residues. V was shortened by 2 bases and J by 4 bases, with 5 bases between the two germline ends. Per germline, CDR1 MNHNS and CDR2 SASEGT. CDR3 in DNA: TGTGCCAGCAGTGAATGGCGAGAGACCCAGTACTTC. Its protein product is CASSEWRETQYF.

The chain combines TRBV6-6 with TRBJ1-5; 7 nucleotides match TRBD1. J was trimmed by 4 bases and V by 8 bases; bases with no gene match: 11. CDR3 size: 15 residues. Germline CDR1 is MNHNY and CDR2 is SVGAGI (reference sequence). The CDR3 DNA is TGTGCCAGCGGTTTCAGACAGGGCAGTAATCAGCCCCAGCATTTT. Protein sequence: CASGFRQGSNQPQHF.

This sequence joins TRBV29-1 and TRBJ2-7, with 14 bases lining up with TRBD2. V was clipped by 6 bases and J by 5 bases; unmatched bases: 12. The CDR3 has 16 amino acids. CDR1 SQVTM and CDR2 ANQGSEA come from the germline V gene. CDR3 sequence reads: CSVGTSGSWALHEQYF. Here the CDR3 DNA reads TGCAGCGTGGGGACTAGCGGGAGTTGGGCCCTCCACGAGCAGTACTTC.

Comments on this clonotype: One end of the junction does not line up with germline, which may come from a read error. The genes are TRBV12-3 or TRBV12-4 and TRBJ2-1, with 8 bases aligning to TRBD2. CDR3 length equals 18 residues. The CDR3 DNA follows: TGTGCCAGCAGTAAAACTGGGGGGACTAGTGGATCCTACAATGAGCACTTCTTC. Translation: CASSKTGGTSGSYNEHFF.

This clonotype came up once. At one end the junction does not follow the germline gene, possibly because of a read error. The V gene is TRBV6-1, the J gene TRBJ2-7; D is uncertain. The CDR3 covers 11 residues. Germline-derived CDR1 and CDR2 are MNHNS and SASEGT. The CDR3 protein is CATQKAYEQYF. CDR3 nucleotide sequence: TGTGCCACCCAGAAGGCTTACGAACAGTACTTC.

The chain carries TRBV11-2 and TRBJ2-5; 9 positions agree with TRBD2. Looked up from germline, CDR1 is SGHAT and CDR2 is FQNNGV. This CDR3 is built from 14 residues. CDR3 nucleotide sequence: TGTATCAGCAGTTTTAGCGGGAGCAAAGAGACCCAGTACTTC. It is translated as CISSFSGSKETQYF.

For this clonotype: An end of the junction does not agree with germline; a read error may underlie this. The chain links TRBV11-2 to TRBJ2-7; D uncertain. The germline V gene has CDR1 SGHAT and CDR2 FQNNGV. The CDR3 runs to 16 residues. CDR3 amino acids: CASSLGLTAVGREQYF. Written as DNA, the CDR3 is TGCGCCAGCAGCTTAGGGCTCACAGCTGTGGGTAGGGAGCAGTACTTC.

Of note for this clonotype: The germline gene is not matched at one end of the junction; a read error may be the cause. The CDR3 region has the DNA TGCGCCAGCAGTTACGGCCCCTCGGTCCCCGGGGAGCTGTTGTTT. Its protein product is CASSYGPSVPGELLF. The chain combines TRBV6-5 with TRBJ2-2; TRBD2 is a possible D gene (5 bases). The CDR3 loop spans 15 amino acids. The germline gives CDR1 MNHEY, CDR2 SVGAGI.

Ten or more counts support this clonotype. J is TRBJ2-3 and V is TRBV24-1; 11 positions agree with TRBD2. This CDR3 region has 19 residues. Germline CDR1 and CDR2: KGHDR and SFDVKD. V trimming: 4 bases; J trimming: 6 bases; junction bases outside the gene matches: 17. The CDR3 nucleotides are TGTGCCACCAGTGACCCGGGACTAGCGGCCGAGGCGGGGCCCGATACGCAGTATTTT. Encoded protein: CATSDPGLAAEAGPDTQYF.

V is TRBV10-2 and J is TRBJ1-6; weak D call: TRBD1 (6 bases). CDR3 length equals 13 residues. The germline gives CDR1 WSHSY, CDR2 SAAADI. CDR3 sequence reads: CTSSGQSGSPLHF. For the CDR3, the DNA is TGCACTAGCAGCGGACAGTCCGGATCACCCCTCCACTTT.

The sample holds one count of this clonotype. A read error may produce the germline difference seen at one junction end. This chain joins TRBV11-2 and TRBJ2-1; TRBD2 agrees at 8 bases. The CDR3 length is 16 residues. The germline CDR1 and CDR2 sequences are SGHAT and FQNNGV. The CDR3, as DNA: TGTGCCAGCAGCCCCGGGCTAGCGGGCGATTACAATGAGCTGTCCTTT. The encoded protein is CASSPGLAGDYNELSF.

To note about this clonotype: One end of the junction is discordant with germline, which a read error may explain. The V and J genes are TRBV4-1 and TRBJ1-1; D call uncertain. This CDR3 comprises 14 residues. The germline V gene has CDR1 MGHRA and CDR2 YSYEKL. The CDR3 region is CTSSPRRGDTEAFF. The CDR3 region has the DNA TGCACCAGCAGCCCGCGACGGGGAGACACTGAAGCTTTCTTT.